The source of this TCR beta chain is a study of cytomegalovirus exposure and HLA in healthy donors. As for the study in general: Unique TCR beta sequences numbering some 120 million came from roughly 180 million T cells in an earlier analysis.

General study findings and limits: Altogether, some 170 TCR beta chains were recorded as cytomegalovirus-associated. Later analysis identified a missense DCLRE1C variant that was linked to TCR beta V- and J-gene trimming.

In germline, CDR1 is SGHDT, CDR2 YYEEEE. The CDR3 length is 16 residues. Comments on this clone: The antigen remains undetermined. At one of its ends the junction is not consistent with the germline gene, which may arise from a read error.

The PCR used 60 Vbeta and 13 Jbeta primers. Measured with immunoSEQ multiplex PCR; TCRdb has only the in-frame clones, and not every one. The top ten clones hold around 3% of a sample with about 180,000 clones, around 78% of them seen once. The receptor comes from a woman between 45 and 65 years old in good health and CMV-seropositive. The genes are TRBV5-6 and TRBJ2-6; tentatively, D is TRBD1 (5 bases). What was sequenced was PBMCs. The CDR3 loop is CASSFGRSSGANGLTF. The CDR3 coding sequence is TGTGCCAGCAGCTTTGGACGGAGCTCTGGGGCCAACGGCCTGACTTTC.